Listed below are T cell receptor beta chains from one sample, sequenced in a study of blood T cell repertoires in COVID-19. Data came from immunoSEQ multiplex PCR; TCRdb stores just in-frame clones and leaves some out. The repertoire holds 200,000 or so clones, with approximately 82% as singletons. Sequenced: peripheral blood. The receptors stem from a human donor in a cohort sampled during active COVID-19. CDR3s include the opening cysteine and the closing phenylalanine or tryptophan. The D gene is left open where the match is weak. Not every row has a clone size; where given, it reads once, few, many or a size class.

TRBV7-8	TRBJ2-7	few	-	TGTGCCAGCAGCTCAATACTAGCTAAAAGCTACGAGCAGTACTTC	CASSSILAKSYEQYF
TRBV5-1	TRBJ2-1	-	-	TGCGCCAGCCTGTCGGGGGAGGAGCAGTTCTTC	CASLSGEEQFF
TRBV28	TRBJ2-7	-	TRBD2	TGTGCCAGCAGGGCGGGAGGTATCTACGAGCAGTACTTC	CASRAGGIYEQYF
TRBV6-5	TRBJ2-6	-	TRBD1	TGTGCCAGCTCGGGACAGGCCTCTGGGGCCAACGTCCTGACTTTC	CASSGQASGANVLTF
TRBV4-2	TRBJ2-7	-	TRBD2	TGTGCCAGCAGCCAAGACGGACTAGCGGGTTTATCCTACGAGCAGTACTTC	CASSQDGLAGLSYEQYF
TRBV7-2	TRBJ1-5	-	TRBD1	TGTGCCAGCAGCTTATACGGCCGGACAGGGGGATCAGGGCAGCCCCAGCATTTT	CASSLYGRTGGSGQPQHF
TRBV28	TRBJ1-2	-	-	TGTGCCAGCAGTTTAAACTGGGGGGCTAACTATGGCTACACCTTC	CASSLNWGANYGYTF
TRBV5-1	TRBJ2-3	-	-	TGCGCCAGCAGCCCGGTCACAGATACGCAGTATTTT	CASSPVTDTQYF
TRBV20-1	TRBJ1-5	-	TRBD1	TGCAGTGCTAGTCGTCGGGACAGGGGGCGCGATCAGCCCCAGCATTTT	CSASRRDRGRDQPQHF
TRBV30	TRBJ1-4	-	TRBD1	TGTGCCTGGGGCATCCTACAGGGGTACGATGAAAAACTGTTTTTT	CAWGILQGYDEKLFF
TRBV29-1	TRBJ1-5	few	-	TGCAGCGTCGGAGGGGAACAGCCCCAGCATTTT	CSVGGEQPQHF
TRBV24-1	TRBJ2-3	-	TRBD2	TGTGCCACCAGTGAACCAACTAGCGCGACTAGCACAGATACGCAGTATTTT	CATSEPTSATSTDTQYF
TRBV20-1	TRBJ2-3	-	-	TGCAGTGCTAGTGGCGCCGCGTCCGGGGGAAGAGATACGCAGTATTTT	CSASGAASGGRDTQYF
TRBV20-1	TRBJ2-1	once	TRBD1	TGCAGTGCTAGTTTATTTGGGGGACAGCTTGACAATGAGCAGTTCTTC	CSASLFGGQLDNEQFF
TRBV10-3	TRBJ2-1	-	TRBD1	TGTGCCATCAGTGGAGGGGACAGGGGGACCCATGAGCAGTTCTTC	CAISGGDRGTHEQFF
TRBV7-6	TRBJ2-1	-	TRBD1	TGTGCCAGCAGCTTAAGGAGGGGACAGGGGAGAAATGAGCAGTTCTTC	CASSLRRGQGRNEQFF
TRBV19	TRBJ1-6	-	-	TGTGCCAGTAGACCGACAGAAAGCTCCTATAATTCACCCCTCCACTTT	CASRPTESSYNSPLHF
TRBV11-2	TRBJ2-1	-	-	TGTGCCAGCAGTCCTCGGGCGGGATGGCAGTTCTTC	CASSPRAGWQFF
TRBV27	TRBJ2-2	-	-	TGTGCCAGCACCCTTGGCGGGTCGAACACCGGGGAGCTGTTTTTT	CASTLGGSNTGELFF
TRBV5-1	TRBJ1-2	-	-	TGCGCCAGCAGCCCTTCACAGGGTTACTATGGCTACACCTTC	CASSPSQGYYGYTF
TRBV2	TRBJ2-1	-	TRBD1	TGTGCCAGCAGTGTAGGACAGGGGGCATACAATGAGCAGTTCTTC	CASSVGQGAYNEQFF
TRBV28	TRBJ2-1	-	-	TGTGCCAGCAGTTTCAGGGAGCAGTTCTTC	CASSFREQFF
TRBV5-1	TRBJ2-3	-	TRBD2	TGCGCCAGCAGCTTGGCTTCCACTAGCGGGAGAGGTGATACGCAGTATTTT	CASSLASTSGRGDTQYF
TRBV27	TRBJ1-2	-	TRBD1	TGTGCCAGCAGCTCTACAGGGGGCGGATATGGCTACACCTTC	CASSSTGGGYGYTF
TRBV6-5	TRBJ2-1	-	-	TGTGCCAGCAGTCCCCCCGGGGGAACCCTCAATGAGCAGTTCTTC	CASSPPGGTLNEQFF
TRBV2	TRBJ1-4	-	-	TGTGCCAGCAGTTTCTCCAGGTCCAATGAAAAACTGTTTTTT	CASSFSRSNEKLFF
TRBV5-1	TRBJ2-7	-	TRBD2	TGCGCCAGCAGCTTGCGGGTGCGGGGGTTTAAGGACGAGCAGTACTTC	CASSLRVRGFKDEQYF
TRBV28	TRBJ2-5	-	-	TGTGCCAGCAGTTTATGGGGCACCCAAGAGACCCAGTACTTC	CASSLWGTQETQYF
TRBV7-9	TRBJ2-1	-	TRBD1	TGTGCCAGCAGCGACAGGGGGAATGAGCAGTTCTTC	CASSDRGNEQFF
TRBV5-5	TRBJ2-7	-	TRBD1	TGTGCCAGCAGCTTGGGACAGGGGGCCTCCTACGAGCAGTACTTC	CASSLGQGASYEQYF
TRBV2	TRBJ2-3	-	TRBD2	TGTGCCAGCAGTGCGAGGGGAGCGGGGGTTAGCACAGATACGCAGTATTTT	CASSARGAGVSTDTQYF
TRBV7-2	TRBJ1-1	-	-	TGTGCCAGCAGCTTAGTGTTCGGGACACTGAACACTGAAGCTTTCTTT	CASSLVFGTLNTEAFF
TRBV20-1	TRBJ2-1	-	-	TGCAGTGTGCAAGGGGAGGATGAGCAGTTCTTC	CSVQGEDEQFF
TRBV21-1	TRBJ1-6	once	-	TGTGCCAGCAGCATAAGACAGGTCCTCTCCTATAATTCACCCCTCCACTTT	CASSIRQVLSYNSPLHF
TRBV12-3/TRBV12-4	TRBJ2-3	-	TRBD1	TGTGCCAGCAGCCGCGGACAGGGTCGGACGCAGTATTTT	CASSRGQGRTQYF
TRBV28	TRBJ1-2	-	TRBD1	TGTGCCAGCAGTTGGGGGACAGTCTCCTATGGCTACACCTTC	CASSWGTVSYGYTF
TRBV5-1	TRBJ2-2	-	-	TGCGCCAGCAGCTTGGTTGGCCAGTTTACGAACACCGGGGAGCTGTTTTTT	CASSLVGQFTNTGELFF
TRBV30	TRBJ2-5	-	-	TGTGCCTGGAGAACCTATCAAGAGACCCAGTACTTC	CAWRTYQETQYF
TRBV18	TRBJ2-1	-	TRBD2	TGTGCCAGCTCACCAGGGCTAGCGGACGAGCAGTTCTTC	CASSPGLADEQFF
TRBV9	TRBJ2-2	once	-	TGTGCCAGCAGCGTGGACGACTTAACAGGCACCGGGGAGCTGTTTTTT	CASSVDDLTGTGELFF
TRBV5-1	TRBJ2-7	-	TRBD2	TGCGCCAGCAGCTCGGGGACTATCTCCTACGAGCAGTACTTC	CASSSGTISYEQYF
TRBV24-1	TRBJ2-5	-	-	TGTGCCACCAGTGATTTGACAGAAAAAGAGACCCAGTACTTC	CATSDLTEKETQYF
TRBV30	TRBJ1-2	-	-	TGTGCCTGGAGTCCCCAGGGGAACTATGGCTACACCTTC	CAWSPQGNYGYTF
TRBV19	TRBJ2-2	-	TRBD2	TGTGCCAGTACCCAGATAGCGGGGACCGGGGAGCTGTTTTTT	CASTQIAGTGELFF
TRBV5-1	TRBJ1-5	-	-	TGCGCCAGCAGCGCGGACTCCCCCAATCAGCCCCAGCATTTT	CASSADSPNQPQHF
TRBV6-5	TRBJ1-2	few	-	TGTGCCAGCAGGAGACAGGCTGATAACTATGGCTACACCTTC	CASRRQADNYGYTF
TRBV9	TRBJ2-1	-	-	TGTGCCAGCAGCGTAGCCCCGAGCTCCTACAATGAGCAGTTCTTC	CASSVAPSSYNEQFF
TRBV30	TRBJ2-1	once	TRBD2	TGTGCCTGGAGTGCGGGACTAGCGGGAGCGGATGAGCAGTTCTTC	CAWSAGLAGADEQFF
TRBV15	TRBJ2-7	-	TRBD2	TGTGCCACCAGCAGAGAAAAGCTAGCGGCACCCTACGAGCAGTACTTC	CATSREKLAAPYEQYF
TRBV28	TRBJ2-6	-	-	TGTGCCAGCAGTTTCCGGTCTATCGGTGGGGCCAACGTCCTGACTTTC	CASSFRSIGGANVLTF
TRBV11-2	TRBJ2-3	once	TRBD1	TGTGCCAGCAGCCGAAGGGACAGGGCAGGAGATACGCAGTATTTT	CASSRRDRAGDTQYF